This entry features one T cell receptor beta chain sequence. Its cognate antigen is unknown. This specimen comes from a study of T cell repertoires in cytomegalovirus infection. From the reads, TCRdb called clonotypes with MiXCR, one entry per CDR3 protein. This table holds hundreds of thousands of distinct CDR3 sequences, 33% found once. V dropped 1 base and J dropped 3 bases, with 6 bases sitting between them. Germline assignment: CDR1 SGHTA and CDR2 FQGNSA. The CDR3 is made up of 13 amino acids. The source of this sequence is a human donor in good health (CMV status not recorded). Some clones in this sample may be carry-over from other donors' samples. The genes are TRBV7-2 and TRBJ1-2; D gene unclear. Material: cultured PBMCs, obtained from culture after CMV antigen stimulation. The CDR3 sequence: CASSLDTDYGYTF. As DNA, the CDR3 is TGTGCCAGCAGCTTAGATACAGACTATGGCTACACCTTC.